Shown below are 11 T cell receptor beta chains from a single sample sequenced in a study of PD-L1 blockade in urothelial cancer. Using immunoSEQ multiplex PCR, the repertoire was profiled, and TCRdb retains in-frame clones only, with some absent. The table records about 81,000 clones, approximately 91% of them present only once. The specimen comprised PBMCs, sampled around atezolizumab (anti-PD-L1) treatment. These receptors originate from a man in his sixties with urothelial cancer.

The count of this clone is one. V and J are TRBV7-2 and TRBJ2-7, with TRBD2 matching over 10 bases. Germline CDR1 reads SGHTA; CDR2 reads FQGNSA. Trimming took 0 bases from V and 6 from J; bases not matched to a gene: 8. This CDR3 has 16 residues. This CDR3 is CASSLATLTSGAEQYF. The CDR3 DNA is TGTGCCAGCAGCTTAGCAACGTTAACTAGCGGGGCCGAGCAGTACTTC.

The genes are TRBV5-4 and TRBJ2-7; D remains unclear. V lost 0 bases and J 5 bases, leaving 9 bases between the germline ends. This CDR3 spans 13 amino acids. Germline loops: CDR1 SGHNT, CDR2 YYREEE (reference sequence). The CDR3 DNA sequence: TGTGCCAGCAGCTTGGTATCCGTAGACGAGCAGTACTTC. It is translated as CASSLVSVDEQYF.

The CDR3, as DNA: TGTGCCAGTAGTATTTCCTCGACAGGAAGTAATGAAAAACTGTTTTTT. This codes for CASSISSTGSNEKLFF. The chain uses TRBV19 and TRBJ1-4, with D possibly being TRBD1 (6 bases). The length of the CDR3 is 16 residues. Trimming took 3 bases from V and 4 from J, leaving 15 bases between them. Germline V CDR1 and CDR2: LNHDA, SQIVND (reference sequence).

V is TRBV7-9 and J is TRBJ2-2; D perhaps matches TRBD1 (6 bases). The germline V and J ends were trimmed by 6 bases and 5 bases, with 13 bases remaining between them. This CDR3 is 14 amino acids long. Germline V CDR1 and CDR2: SEHNR, FQNEAQ (reference sequence). The CDR3 nucleotides read TGTGCCAGCAGTCTAATTGGACAGACCGGGGAGCTGTTTTTT. Translated, it gives CASSLIGQTGELFF.

V and J are TRBV7-3 and TRBJ1-1; no definite D call. CDR3 size: 15 residues. Germline CDR1 reads SGHTA; CDR2 reads FQGTGA. Trimming removed 2 bases at V and 1 base at J, with 11 bases between. The CDR3 nucleotides read TGTGCCAGCAGCTTAGAGACAATACAGAACACTGAAGCTTTCTTT. Translating it yields CASSLETIQNTEAFF.

Details on this clone: The same CDR3 can be traced to other DNA sequences in this sample. The chain recombines TRBV7-2 with TRBJ2-3, with D maybe TRBD2 (6 bases). The CDR3 runs to 14 residues. Trimming removed 3 bases from V and 2 bases from J, with 9 bases in between. Germline loops: CDR1 SGHTA, CDR2 FQGNSA. CDR3 sequence reads: CASSLGLLTDTQYF. DNA of the CDR3: TGTGCCAGCAGCTTGGGACTTCTCACAGATACGCAGTATTTT. Filled out from reference TRBV7-2 and TRBJ2-3, the complete variable domain reads GAGVSQSPSNKVTEKGKDVELRCDPISGHTALYWYRQSLGQGLEFLIYFQGNSAPDKSGLPSDRFSAERTGGSVSTLTIQRTQQEDSAVYLCASSLGLLTDTQYFGPGTRLTVL.

The chain has TRBV7-9 and TRBJ2-7, with D maybe TRBD1 (5 bases). In germline, CDR1 is SEHNR, CDR2 FQNEAQ (reference sequence). The V and J ends lost 2 bases and 2 bases respectively, with 10 bases between them. There are 14 residues in the CDR3. Here the CDR3 DNA reads TGTGCCAGCAGCTTACTGGACATTACCTACGAGCAGTACTTC. Translation: CASSLLDITYEQYF. Using reference TRBV7-9 and TRBJ2-7 for the parts outside the CDR3, the full variable domain is DTGVSQNPRHKITKRGQNVTFRCDPISEHNRLYWYRQTLGQGPEFLTYFQNEAQLEKSRLLSDRFSAERPKGSFSTLEIQRTEQGDSAMYLCASSLLDITYEQYFGPGTRLTVT.

V is TRBV2 and J is TRBJ1-5; D might be TRBD1 (5 bases). Germline CDR1 reads SNHLY; CDR2 reads FYNNEI. The V and J ends lost 1 base and 8 bases respectively, with 9 bases between them. This CDR3 is built from 13 residues. The CDR3 region is CASSEETGEPQHF. CDR3 nucleotides: TGTGCCAGCAGTGAAGAAACGGGGGAGCCCCAGCATTTT.

The V call is TRBV7-9, the J call TRBJ1-1; 9 bases fit TRBD1. CDR3 size: 16 residues. Looked up from germline, CDR1 is SEHNR and CDR2 is FQNEAQ (reference sequence). V lost 5 bases and J lost 4; bases outside the gene matches: 11. CDR3 in amino acids: CASSSGTGTFRTEAFF. The CDR3 DNA is TGTGCCAGCAGCAGCGGGACAGGGACGTTCCGCACTGAAGCTTTCTTT.

The sample holds a few counts of this clone. The rearrangement joins TRBV2 to TRBJ2-1; the match to TRBD2 covers 11 bases. Germline CDR1 is SNHLY and CDR2 is FYNNEI. Unmatched junction bases numbered 5, after V lost 1 base and J lost 15 bases. The CDR3 has 13 residues. The CDR3 DNA follows: TGTGCCAGCAGTGAAGAACTAGCGGGAGAACGGTTCTTC. Its translation: CASSEELAGERFF.

The chain uses TRBV11-2 and TRBJ2-2; D is uncertain. The ends were cut back, 4 bases at V and 4 bases at J, with 7 bases in the middle. CDR1 is SGHAT, CDR2 FQNNGV, per germline. There are 13 residues in the CDR3. This chain's CDR3 is CASSSGLTGELFF. The CDR3 nucleotides read TGTGCCAGCAGCTCAGGTCTCACCGGGGAGCTGTTTTTT.